The sequence of this T cell receptor (beta chain) was determined in a study of CD8+CD57+ T cells in acquired aplastic anemia. The CDR3 loop spans 16 amino acids. Germline CDR1 and CDR2: SNHLY and FYNNEI. J gave up 4 bases and V 6 bases, and 7 bases lay outside the gene matches. CDR3 and TCR beta VDJ profiling relied on genomic DNA as the template. TCRdb called the reads again in MiXCR, with one record for every CDR3 protein. The table has roughly 64,000 distinct CDR3 sequences, 50% to 70% seen once. The sequence was collected from a human donor in good health, serving as a control. This chain connects TRBV2 to TRBJ2-6; TRBD1 matches at 9 bases. The sequenced sample consisted of sorted CD4+, CD8+, or CD8+CD57+ T cells (not recorded which) from PBMCs. CDR3 DNA: TGTGCCAGCAGACGCCGGGACAGGGCCGGGGCCAACGTCCTGACTTTC. Translated, it gives CASRRRDRAGANVLTF.